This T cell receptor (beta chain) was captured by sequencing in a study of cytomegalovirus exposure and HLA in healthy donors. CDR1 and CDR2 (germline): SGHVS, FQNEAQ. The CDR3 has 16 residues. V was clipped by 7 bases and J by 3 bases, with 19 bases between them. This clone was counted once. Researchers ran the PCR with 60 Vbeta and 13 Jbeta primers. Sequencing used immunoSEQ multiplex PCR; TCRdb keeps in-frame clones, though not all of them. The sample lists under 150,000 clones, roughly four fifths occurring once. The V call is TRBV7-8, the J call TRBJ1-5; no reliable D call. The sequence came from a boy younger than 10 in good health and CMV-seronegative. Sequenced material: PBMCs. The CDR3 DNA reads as TGTGCCAGCACCACCCTCGGCGGCCAATTCAATCAGCCCCAGCATTTT. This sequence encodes CASTTLGGQFNQPQHF.